This TCR beta chain was found in a study of blood T cell repertoires in COVID-19. Turning to the study itself: Sample material is recorded as cDNA or gDNA derived from T cells, B-cell-depleted T cells, or PBMCs.

In assigning cohorts, the study relied on participant-reported clinical history. Each recovered donor of Cohort 3 presented with two negative PCRs, clearance, or symptom resolution. Per germline, CDR1 KGHSH and CDR2 LQKENI. Trimming removed 2 bases at V and 0 bases at J, with 10 bases between. The CDR3 consists of 15 residues. Profiling relied on immunoSEQ multiplex PCR, and the TCRdb table lists in-frame clones only, not all of them. The profile shows approximately 120,000 clones, roughly four fifths of them singletons. This clone was seen only once. The TCR was taken from a man aged 25 to 45 who had recovered from COVID-19. Sequencing was performed on PBMCs or T cells enriched from blood (not recorded which). The J gene is TRBJ2-5, the V gene TRBV18; D is unresolved. The CDR3 is CASSPTEEYQETQYF. CDR3 DNA sequence: TGTGCCAGCTCACCAACAGAAGAGTACCAAGAGACCCAGTACTTC.